The clone carrying this TCR beta chain occurred a few times. Antigen unknown. The entry originates in a study of response to subunit inactivated influenza vaccine. CDR3 length: 15 residues. The J segment lost 2 bases and the V segment lost 2 bases, leaving 5 bases of the junction unmatched. Germline CDR1 and CDR2: SGHVS and FNYEAQ. Notes on the study in general: Authors suggested seasonal influenza vaccinations each recruit few new T cells.

One entry per CDR3 protein results from TCRdb running MiXCR on the RT-PCR reads. The data contain about half a million distinct CDR3 sequences, about 10% of them seen just once; the ten biggest clones take up approximately 12%. The clonotype comes from a man aged 50 or older who received an inactivated influenza vaccine. The V and J genes are TRBV7-6 and TRBJ2-7, with 8 bases matching TRBD1. The source material was PBMCs from blood, sampled about 6 weeks after vaccination. CDR3 DNA sequence: TGTGCCAGCAGCTTAATACCGGGACAGGCCTACGAGCAGTACTTC. Translation: CASSLIPGQAYEQYF.